This TCR beta chain appears in the sequencing data of a study of T cell clonality in common variable immunodeficiency. Study results and caveats: Common variable immunodeficiency TCR beta sequences reportedly had fewer deletions and N-nucleotide insertions.

Equal genomic DNA amounts from CVID and control samples were sequenced. Profiled with immunoSEQ multiplex PCR; TCRdb holds only in-frame clones, not every one. The sample was found to contain under 40,000 clones, and every one recurs. A word on this clone: Its antigen is as yet unknown.

Diagnosis required reduced IgG, IgA and/or IgM with specific antibody deficiency. Both groups were predominantly of Caucasian heritage. The receptor's source is a human donor with common variable immunodeficiency. Sequencing was performed on peripheral blood mononuclear cells.

CDR3 bases read: TGTGCCTGGAGTGTTCCCGTCAGG. Translating it yields CAWSVPVR. The full CDR3 protein is CAWSVPVRAFF. The V and J genes are TRBV30 and TRBJ1-1; no firm D call. The missing CDR3 end, 3 residues past where the read stops, is filled in from the germline J gene. The CDR3 length is 11 residues. Germline V lookup: CDR1 GTSNPN, CDR2 SVGIG (reference sequence).